The source of this T cell receptor (beta chain) is a study of Ad26.COV2.S vaccination and SARS-CoV-2 variants. Study summary: The trial was COV1001 and the donor's arm was Ad26.COV2.S. Ad26.COV2.S given intramuscularly, once or twice 56 days apart.

Assay: immunoSEQ multiplex PCR; the TCRdb copy retains only in-frame clones and omits some. The sample lists about 480,000 clones, 70% to 90% occurring once. Treatment: about 20 received Ad26.COV2.S at low or high dose, single or two shots; roughly five received placebo; per-sample allocation not given. Collection of the samples took place on day 63 after the first injection of vaccine or placebo. Wuhan-strain spike was delivered by a replication-incompetent Ad26 vector. V lost 6 bases, J lost 7 bases, and 19 bases lay in between. This CDR3 region has 15 residues. CDR1 and CDR2 from the germline V gene are SGHTA and FQGNSA. This clone occurred once.

The chain links TRBV7-2 to TRBJ2-1; maybe TRBD2 (5 bases). This clonotype was sampled from a person between 18 and 65 years old who received the Ad26.COV2.S COVID-19 vaccine or a placebo. The source material was peripheral blood, sampled in a trial of Ad26.COV2.S vaccine versus placebo. The CDR3 reads CASRSPRGLGNEQFF. The CDR3 DNA reads TGTGCCAGCAGGTCCCCCCGGGGTCTCGGGAATGAGCAGTTCTTC.